This T cell receptor beta chain is drawn from a study of T cell repertoires in cytomegalovirus infection. Study-level information: Public TCR beta signatures indicated both CMV infection and matching HLA type.

About this clonotype itself: Its antigen is undetermined.

Trimming removed 8 bases at V and 1 base at J, with 11 bases between. There are 13 residues in the CDR3. Germline V gives CDR1 LNHDA, CDR2 SQIVND (reference sequence). TCRdb independently ran MiXCR on the reads; one entry per CDR3 protein. The data hold 250,000 to 300,000 distinct CDR3 sequences, with over 15% observed a single time. The study, taken as a whole, reports: HLA-C-restricted CMV-specific TCR beta clonotypes were dominant in the ex vivo response. Summed frequency of public TCR beta families distinguished CMV carriers with the relevant HLA.

The chain has TRBV19 and TRBJ1-1; D unclear. The TCR sequence derives from a human donor in good health (CMV status not recorded). Some clones in this sample may be carry-over from other donors' samples. Sequencing input: CD8+ T cells from PBMCs. CDR3 sequence reads: CASREWRNTEAFF. As DNA, the CDR3 is TGTGCCAGTCGGGAGTGGAGGAACACTGAAGCTTTCTTT.